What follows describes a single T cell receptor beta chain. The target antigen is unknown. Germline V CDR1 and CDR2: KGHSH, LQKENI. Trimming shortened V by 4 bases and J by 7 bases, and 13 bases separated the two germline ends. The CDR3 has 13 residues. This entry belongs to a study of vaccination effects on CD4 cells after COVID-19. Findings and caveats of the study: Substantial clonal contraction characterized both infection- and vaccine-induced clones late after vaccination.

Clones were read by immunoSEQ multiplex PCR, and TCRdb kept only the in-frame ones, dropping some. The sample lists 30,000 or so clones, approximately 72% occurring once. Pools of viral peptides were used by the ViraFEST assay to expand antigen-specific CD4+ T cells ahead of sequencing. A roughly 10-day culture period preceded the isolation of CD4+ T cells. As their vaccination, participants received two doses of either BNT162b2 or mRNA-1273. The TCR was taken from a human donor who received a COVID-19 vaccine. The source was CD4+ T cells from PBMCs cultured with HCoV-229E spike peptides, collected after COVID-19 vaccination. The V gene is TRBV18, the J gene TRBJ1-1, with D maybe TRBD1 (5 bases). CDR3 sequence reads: CASSRDGGIEAFF. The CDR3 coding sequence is TGTGCCAGCTCACGGGATGGGGGTATTGAAGCTTTCTTT.